This entry is about one TCR beta chain. The data were taken from a study of blood T cell repertoires in COVID-19. Turning to the study itself: Samples representing acute and convalescent COVID-19 were sourced from the United States, Italy and Spain. T cells, B-cell-depleted T cells, or PBMCs provided the cDNA or gDNA that served as material.

Study processing details: Reference gene primer amplification gave nucleated cell count estimates. Only in-frame clones appear in the TCRdb table, and some are missing; sequencing was by immunoSEQ multiplex PCR. V, J and clone size derive from that table, while D and trimming were established from the DNA sequence. The table has under 300,000 clones, 70% to 90% seen once. CDR1 is KGHDR and CDR2 is SFDVKD in the germline V gene. With 1 base clipped from V and 7 bases from J, the junction kept 2 bases outside the gene matches. The CDR3 loop spans 16 amino acids. The gene calls are TRBV24-1 and TRBJ2-1; 14 nucleotides align to TRBD2. Sequenced: peripheral blood. This TCR came from a man in his forties or fifties with acute or convalescent COVID-19. In DNA, the CDR3 is TGTGCCACCAGTGATTTTAGACTAGCGGGGGGGAATGAGCAGTTCTTC. Protein: CATSDFRLAGGNEQFF.